Described below is a single T cell receptor (beta chain) sequence and its context. The record originates from a study of T cell responses to AZD1222 COVID-19 vaccine. The method was immunoSEQ multiplex PCR; TCRdb's version includes in-frame clones alone and lacks a portion of them. Found here are 200,000 to 250,000 clones, about 93% of them singletons; the top ten hold around 1%. Trimming stripped 6 bases from V and 3 bases from J, with 12 bases between. The length of the CDR3 is 15 residues. Germline CDR1 is MNHEY and CDR2 is SVGAGI. The sequences come from peripheral blood, collected on day 0 of MenACWY control vaccination. The chain recombines TRBV6-5 with TRBJ1-6, with TRBD1 as a possible D gene (5 bases). The receptor was derived from an adult in good health. CDR3 protein: CASRGEGYYNSPLHF. As DNA, the CDR3 is TGTGCCAGCAGGGGGGAGGGTTACTATAATTCACCCCTCCACTTT.